Below, one T cell receptor (beta chain) is given with its context. People in the exposed group encountered a COVID-19 case within 2 weeks before entering the study. Generated by immunoSEQ multiplex PCR, the TCRdb table keeps only in-frame clones and is missing some. The data hold roughly 150,000 clones, with under 90% observed a single time. The CDR3 loop spans 15 amino acids. Germline V gene lookup returns CDR1 MNHEY and CDR2 SMNVEV (reference sequence). The junction had 7 bases not matched to a gene; V was cut back by 5 bases and J by 5 bases. This specimen belongs to a study of blood T cell repertoires in COVID-19.

Source material: PBMCs or T cells enriched from blood (not recorded which). The chain employs TRBV27 and TRBJ1-5; 9 bases are shared with TRBD1. The sequence was obtained from a woman younger than 35 who had been exposed to COVID-19. The CDR3 region has the DNA TGTGCCAGCAGTAAAGACAGGGGGGTCGATCAGCCCCAGCATTTT. It codes for CASSKDRGVDQPQHF.